The 14 T cell receptor beta chains below were found in one sample sequenced in a study of human T cells and chemical hapten exposure (dated by TCRdb to the early 2020s). The library was built by means of 5' RACE. For sequencing, an Illumina MiSeq was employed. TCRdb redid the processing of the public reads, applying fastp at Q25 and MiXCR, and retained in-frame beta chains. One record per CDR3 amino acid sequence lists the most common genes and DNA. This sample is represented by roughly 110,000 distinct CDR3 sequences; approximately 20% of them were singletons. Jointly, the top ten make up 2.8% of the sample. Total RNA was extracted from unfractionated whole blood that had been collected in Tempus Blood RNA tubes. These TCRs come from a human donor in good health.

A few counts support this clonotype. The V and J genes are TRBV29-1 and TRBJ2-3; unclear D gene. Trimming cost V 3 bases and J 0 bases, with 7 bases left between them. The V gene's germline CDR1 is SQVTM and CDR2 ANQGSEA. The CDR3 covers 13 residues. The CDR3 spells CSVDSPSTDTQYF. CDR3 DNA sequence: TGCAGCGTTGACAGTCCTAGCACAGATACGCAGTATTTT.

The V gene is TRBV11-3, the J gene TRBJ2-2, with a weak D call TRBD2 (6 bases). The germline CDR1 and CDR2 sequences are SGHNT and YENEEA. V was trimmed by 5 bases and J by 7 bases, leaving 14 bases between them. CDR3 length equals 14 residues. CDR3 residues: CASSLARGGGELFF. CDR3 sequence (DNA): TGTGCCAGCAGCCTAGCGAGGGGTGGCGGGGAGCTGTTTTTT.

This rearrangement joins TRBV5-1 to TRBJ1-3, with D tentatively TRBD1 (5 bases). There are 17 residues in the CDR3. The germline V and J ends were trimmed by 0 bases and 0 bases, with 13 bases remaining between them. The germline V gene has CDR1 SGHRS and CDR2 YFSETQ. CDR3 in DNA: TGCGCCAGCAGCTTGGCCGGCTCGGGACGCTCTGGAAACACCATATATTTT. This codes for CASSLAGSGRSGNTIYF.

This clonotype has only a few counts. J is TRBJ2-7 and V is TRBV3-1; D is tentatively TRBD1 or TRBD2 (5 bases each). The germline gives CDR1 LGHDT, CDR2 YNNKEL (reference sequence). CDR3 length equals 16 residues. V dropped 1 base and J dropped 1 base, with 14 bases sitting between them. The DNA for the CDR3 is TGTGCCAGCAGCCAAGCTTCCGGGACGGCTTCCTACGAGCAGTACTTC. It encodes CASSQASGTASYEQYF.

The V gene is TRBV10-3, the J gene TRBJ1-4; the D gene is possibly TRBD1 (5 bases). V was clipped by 3 bases and J by 0 bases, with 14 bases between them. The CDR3 totals 17 residues. CDR1 and CDR2 (germline): ENHRY, SYGVKD. CDR3 coding DNA: TGTGCCATCAGTGAAAGACAGACCTCCGCAACTAATGAAAAACTGTTTTTT. Translated, it gives CAISERQTSATNEKLFF.

The chain recombines TRBV29-1 with TRBJ1-4; D is perhaps TRBD1 (5 bases). This CDR3 has 15 residues. V lost 2 bases and J 1 base, leaving 11 bases between the germline ends. Germline V CDR1 and CDR2: SQVTM, ANQGSEA. The CDR3 protein is CSVETAQGTNEKLFF. The CDR3 DNA reads TGCAGCGTTGAAACAGCCCAGGGAACTAATGAAAAACTGTTTTTT.

This chain links TRBV27 with TRBJ1-6; TRBD1 agrees at 10 bases. Germline V lookup: CDR1 MNHEY, CDR2 SMNVEV (reference sequence). The CDR3 has 16 residues. V was pared by 8 bases and J by 8 bases, with 12 bases of the junction left unmatched. The CDR3 region has the DNA TGTGCCAGCGGGACCGGGACAGGGGAAGGGCATTCACCCCTCCACTTT. This translates into CASGTGTGEGHSPLHF.

This clonotype was counted between two and nine times. The chain recombines TRBV24-1 with TRBJ2-3; no clear D. CDR1 is KGHDR and CDR2 is SFDVKD in the germline V gene. This CDR3 comprises 14 residues. V gave up 5 bases and J gave up 6 bases, with 14 bases separating them. This chain's CDR3 is CATSAGWGSDTQYF. CDR3 DNA: TGTGCCACCAGTGCCGGCTGGGGTTCGGATACGCAGTATTTT.

The chain has TRBV7-9 and TRBJ1-4, with a possible D match to TRBD1 (5 bases). CDR3 length equals 15 residues. The germline CDR1 and CDR2 sequences are SEHNR and FQNEAQ (reference sequence). V lost 5 bases to trimming and J lost 3 bases, with 13 bases between them. CDR3 in amino acids: CASSQRREPNEKLFF. In DNA, the CDR3 is TGTGCCAGCAGCCAACGCAGGGAGCCTAATGAAAAACTGTTTTTT.

This chain connects TRBV28 to TRBJ1-1; weak D call: TRBD1 (5 bases). Germline V gene sequence: CDR1 MDHEN, CDR2 SYDVKM. This CDR3 contains 14 residues. With 3 bases removed from V and 5 bases from J, the gap between germline ends came to 13 bases. The CDR3 nucleotides are TGTGCCAGCAGTTTGGACAACCGGGGGACTGAAGCTTTCTTT. Translated, it gives CASSLDNRGTEAFF. The whole variable domain, remainder taken from reference TRBV28 and TRBJ1-1, is DVKVTQSSRYLVKRTGEKVFLECVQDMDHENMFWYRQDPGLGLRLIYFSYDVKMKEKGDIPEGYSVSREKKERFSLILESASTNQTSMYLCASSLDNRGTEAFFGQGTRLTVV.

V usage is TRBV10-3 and J usage is TRBJ2-3; D is possibly TRBD1 (5 bases). V lost 0 bases, J lost 3 bases, and 10 bases lay in between. The CDR3 is made up of 15 amino acids. CDR1 is ENHRY, CDR2 SYGVKD, per germline. The CDR3 DNA is TGTGCCATCAGTGAGTCGGACAAGGCAACAGATACGCAGTATTTT. Translated: CAISESDKATDTQYF.

This clonotype was seen at least ten times. This sequence joins TRBV29-1 and TRBJ2-7; 11 positions match TRBD2. This CDR3 is 14 amino acids long. The trim removed 5 bases at V and 3 bases at J, leaving 6 bases unmatched. The V gene's germline CDR1 is SQVTM and CDR2 ANQGSEA. DNA of the CDR3: TGCAGCGTTCAGACTAGCGGGAACAGCTACGAGCAGTACTTC. Translating it yields CSVQTSGNSYEQYF.

This clonotype came up a few times. The chain couples TRBV10-3 to TRBJ1-5; a possible D gene is TRBD1 (5 bases). V lost 6 bases, J lost 3 bases, and 12 bases lay in between. The germline gives CDR1 ENHRY, CDR2 SYGVKD. CDR3 size: 14 residues. In DNA, the CDR3 is TGTGCCATCAGGGCAGACAGCTCCAATCAGCCCCAGCATTTT. Translated: CAIRADSSNQPQHF.

This clonotype was counted only a few times. The chain combines TRBV12-3 or TRBV12-4 with TRBJ2-7; 9 bases are shared with TRBD1. With V trimmed by 5 bases and J by 5 bases, 13 bases remained unmatched. The CDR3 consists of 16 residues. The CDR3: CASSIRGQGRGNEQYF. The CDR3 region has the DNA TGTGCCAGCAGTATCCGGGGACAGGGCCGTGGGAACGAGCAGTACTTC.